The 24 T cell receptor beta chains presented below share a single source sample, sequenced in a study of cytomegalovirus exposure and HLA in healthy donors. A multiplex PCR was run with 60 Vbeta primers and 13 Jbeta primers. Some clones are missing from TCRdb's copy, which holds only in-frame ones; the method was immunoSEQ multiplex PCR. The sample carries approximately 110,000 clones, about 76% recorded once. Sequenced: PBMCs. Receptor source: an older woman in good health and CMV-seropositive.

In DNA, the CDR3 is TGCGCCAGCAGTGCTGACTGGAGCGGGGGGTACAATGAGCAGTTCTTC. The encoded protein is CASSADWSGGYNEQFF. The rearrangement joins TRBV10-2 to TRBJ2-1; 9 nucleotides match TRBD2. J gave up 4 bases and V 4 bases, and 8 bases lay outside the gene matches. Germline assignment: CDR1 WSHSY and CDR2 SAAADI. The length of the CDR3 is 16 residues.

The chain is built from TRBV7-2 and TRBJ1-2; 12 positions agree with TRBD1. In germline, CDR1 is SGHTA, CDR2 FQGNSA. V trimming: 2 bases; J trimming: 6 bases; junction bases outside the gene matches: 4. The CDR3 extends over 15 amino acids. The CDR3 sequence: CASSLLGTGGDGYTF. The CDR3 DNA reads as TGTGCCAGCAGCTTATTAGGGACAGGGGGCGATGGCTACACCTTC.

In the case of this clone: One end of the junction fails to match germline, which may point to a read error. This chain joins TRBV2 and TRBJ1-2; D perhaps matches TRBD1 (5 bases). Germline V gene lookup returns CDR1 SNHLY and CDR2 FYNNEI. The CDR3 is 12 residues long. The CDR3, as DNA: TGTGCCAGCAGTTCACAGGAAAGGTCGGCTATCTTC. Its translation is CASSSQERSAIF.

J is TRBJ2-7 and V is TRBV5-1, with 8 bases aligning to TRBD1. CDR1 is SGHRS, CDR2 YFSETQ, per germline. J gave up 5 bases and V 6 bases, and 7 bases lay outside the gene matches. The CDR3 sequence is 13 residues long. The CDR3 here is CASTSDRVHEQYF. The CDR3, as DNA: TGCGCCAGCACCTCGGACAGGGTTCACGAGCAGTACTTC.

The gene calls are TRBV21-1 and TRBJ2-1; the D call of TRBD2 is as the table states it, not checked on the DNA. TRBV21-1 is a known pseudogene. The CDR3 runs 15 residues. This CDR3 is CASSYHAGSYNEQFF. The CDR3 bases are TGTGCCAGCAGTTACCATGCGGGCTCCTACAATGAGCAGTTCTTC.

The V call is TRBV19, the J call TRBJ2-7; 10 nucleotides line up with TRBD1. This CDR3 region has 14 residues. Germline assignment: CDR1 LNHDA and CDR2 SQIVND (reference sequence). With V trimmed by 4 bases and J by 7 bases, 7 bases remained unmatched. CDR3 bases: TGTGCCAGTAGTAGATTGGGACAGGGGTTAGAGCAGTACTTC. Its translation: CASSRLGQGLEQYF.

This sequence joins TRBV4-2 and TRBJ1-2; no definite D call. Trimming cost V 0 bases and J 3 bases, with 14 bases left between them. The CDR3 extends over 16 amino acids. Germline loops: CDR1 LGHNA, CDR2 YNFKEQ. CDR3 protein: CASSQEMDPRYYGYTF. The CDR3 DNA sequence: TGTGCCAGCAGCCAAGAGATGGATCCTAGATACTATGGCTACACCTTC.

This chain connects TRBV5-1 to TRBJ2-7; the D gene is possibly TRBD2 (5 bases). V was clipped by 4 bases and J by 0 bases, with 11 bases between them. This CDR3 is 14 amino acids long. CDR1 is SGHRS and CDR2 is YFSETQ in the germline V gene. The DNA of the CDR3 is TGCGCCAGCAGCCCACAGCGGAGCTCCTACGAGCAGTACTTC. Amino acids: CASSPQRSSYEQYF.

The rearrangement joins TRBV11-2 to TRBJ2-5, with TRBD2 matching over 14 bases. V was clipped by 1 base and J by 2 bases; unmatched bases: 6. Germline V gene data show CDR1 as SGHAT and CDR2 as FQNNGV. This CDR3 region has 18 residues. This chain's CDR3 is CASSLVRTSGGRQETQYF. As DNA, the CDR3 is TGTGCCAGCAGCTTAGTAAGGACTAGCGGGGGGCGACAAGAGACCCAGTACTTC.

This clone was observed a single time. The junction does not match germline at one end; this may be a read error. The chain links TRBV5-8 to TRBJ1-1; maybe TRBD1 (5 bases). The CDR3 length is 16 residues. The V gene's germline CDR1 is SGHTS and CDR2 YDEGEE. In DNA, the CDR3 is TGTGTCAGCAGCTCCCCCGGGGGTTCGTGGGCCACTGAAGCTTTCTTT. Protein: CVSSSPGGSWATEAFF.

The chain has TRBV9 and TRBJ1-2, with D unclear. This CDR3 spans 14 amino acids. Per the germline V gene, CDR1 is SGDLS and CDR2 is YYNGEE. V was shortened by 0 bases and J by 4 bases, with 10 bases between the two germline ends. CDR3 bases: TGTGCCAGCAGCGTAGCTAGTCAGAGCTATGGCTACACCTTC. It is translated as CASSVASQSYGYTF.

CDR3 region: CASSSRTSGSRYEQYF. As DNA, the CDR3 is TGTGCCAGCAGCTCCCGGACTAGCGGGAGCAGATACGAGCAGTACTTC. J is TRBJ2-7 and V is TRBV7-2, with TRBD2 matching 13 bases. Germline V lookup: CDR1 SGHTA, CDR2 FQGNSA. The trim removed 4 bases at V and 4 bases at J, leaving 7 bases unmatched. The CDR3 runs to 16 residues.

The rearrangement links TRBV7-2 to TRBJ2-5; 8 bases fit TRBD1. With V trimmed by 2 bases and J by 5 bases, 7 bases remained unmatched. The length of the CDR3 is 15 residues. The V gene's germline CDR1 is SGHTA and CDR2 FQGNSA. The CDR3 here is CASSLNPGGRETQYF. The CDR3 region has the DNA TGTGCCAGCAGCTTAAACCCAGGGGGCAGGGAGACCCAGTACTTC.

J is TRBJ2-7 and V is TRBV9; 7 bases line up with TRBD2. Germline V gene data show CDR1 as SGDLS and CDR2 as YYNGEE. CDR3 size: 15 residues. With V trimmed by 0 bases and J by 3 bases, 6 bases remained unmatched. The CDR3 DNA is TGTGCCAGCAGCGTAGGTTGGGCTAGCGGCTACGAGCAGTACTTC. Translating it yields CASSVGWASGYEQYF. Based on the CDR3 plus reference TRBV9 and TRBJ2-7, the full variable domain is DSGVTQTPKHLITATGQRVTLRCSPRSGDLSVYWYQQSLDQGLQFLIQYYNGEERAKGNILERFSAQQFPDLHSELNLSSLELGDSALYFCASSVGWASGYEQYFGPGTRLTVT.

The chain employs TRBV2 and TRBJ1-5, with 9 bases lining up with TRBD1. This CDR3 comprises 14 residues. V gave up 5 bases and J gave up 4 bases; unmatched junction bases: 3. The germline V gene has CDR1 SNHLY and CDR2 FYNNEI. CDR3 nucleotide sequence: TGTGCCAGCAGTACGGGACAGGGTAATCAGCCCCAGCATTTT. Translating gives CASSTGQGNQPQHF.

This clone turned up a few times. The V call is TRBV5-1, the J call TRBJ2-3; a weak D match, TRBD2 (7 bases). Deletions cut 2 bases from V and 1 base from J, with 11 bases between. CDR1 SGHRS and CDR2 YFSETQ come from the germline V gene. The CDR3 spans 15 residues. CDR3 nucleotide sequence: TGCGCCAGCAGCTTCGGGGGGCCAGGCACAGATACGCAGTATTTT. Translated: CASSFGGPGTDTQYF.

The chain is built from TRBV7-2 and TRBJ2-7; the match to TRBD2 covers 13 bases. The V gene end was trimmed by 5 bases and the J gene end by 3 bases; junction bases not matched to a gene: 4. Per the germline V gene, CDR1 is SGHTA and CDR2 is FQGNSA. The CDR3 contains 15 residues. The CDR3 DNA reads TGTGCCAGCAGCCCCCGACTAGCGGGGGGCTACGAGCAGTACTTC. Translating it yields CASSPRLAGGYEQYF.

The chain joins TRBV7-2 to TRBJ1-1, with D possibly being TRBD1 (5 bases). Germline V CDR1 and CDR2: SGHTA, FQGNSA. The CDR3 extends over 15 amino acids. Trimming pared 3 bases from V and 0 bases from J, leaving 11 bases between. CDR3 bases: TGTGCCAGCAGCTTGGGAGGGACGGTGAACACTGAAGCTTTCTTT. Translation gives CASSLGGTVNTEAFF.

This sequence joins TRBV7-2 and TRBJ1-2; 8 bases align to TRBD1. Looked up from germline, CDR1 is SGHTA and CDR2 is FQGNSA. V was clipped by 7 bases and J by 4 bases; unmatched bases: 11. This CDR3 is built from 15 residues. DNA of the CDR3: TGTGCCAGCACCCAGGTCGGACAGGGAGTCTATGGCTACACCTTC. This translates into CASTQVGQGVYGYTF.

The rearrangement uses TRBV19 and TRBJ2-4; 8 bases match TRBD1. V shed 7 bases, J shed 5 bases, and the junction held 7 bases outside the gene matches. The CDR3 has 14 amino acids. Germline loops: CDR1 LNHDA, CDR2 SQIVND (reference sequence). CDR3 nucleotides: TGTGCCAGTACCCCGGACAGGGTCCAAAACATTCAGTACTTC. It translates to CASTPDRVQNIQYF.

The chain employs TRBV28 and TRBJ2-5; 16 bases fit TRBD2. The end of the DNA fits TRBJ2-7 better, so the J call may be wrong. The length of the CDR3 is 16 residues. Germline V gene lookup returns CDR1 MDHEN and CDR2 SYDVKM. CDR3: CASSSGLAGGTYEQYF. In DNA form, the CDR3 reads TGTGCCAGCAGTTCGGGACTAGCGGGAGGGACCTACGAGCAGTACTTC.

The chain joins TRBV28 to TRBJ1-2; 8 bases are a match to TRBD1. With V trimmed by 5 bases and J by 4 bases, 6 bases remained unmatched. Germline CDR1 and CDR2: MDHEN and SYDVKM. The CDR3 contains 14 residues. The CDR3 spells CASSPTGGGYGYTF. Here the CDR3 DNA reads TGTGCCAGCAGTCCTACAGGGGGAGGCTATGGCTACACCTTC.

The CDR3 coding sequence is TGTGCCAGTAGTATGGTGGAGGGAAACACCATATATTTT. Its protein product is CASSMVEGNTIYF. V usage is TRBV19 and J usage is TRBJ1-3; D not resolved. Trimming stripped 3 bases from V and 4 bases from J, with 7 bases between. Germline V CDR1 and CDR2: LNHDA, SQIVND (reference sequence). The CDR3 runs to 13 residues.

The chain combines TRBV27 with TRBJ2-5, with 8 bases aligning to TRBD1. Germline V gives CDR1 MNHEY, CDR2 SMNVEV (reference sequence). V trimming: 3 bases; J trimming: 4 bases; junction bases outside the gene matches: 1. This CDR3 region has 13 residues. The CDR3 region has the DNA TGTGCCAGCAGTTTCGACAGGGGAGAGACCCAGTACTTC. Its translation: CASSFDRGETQYF.